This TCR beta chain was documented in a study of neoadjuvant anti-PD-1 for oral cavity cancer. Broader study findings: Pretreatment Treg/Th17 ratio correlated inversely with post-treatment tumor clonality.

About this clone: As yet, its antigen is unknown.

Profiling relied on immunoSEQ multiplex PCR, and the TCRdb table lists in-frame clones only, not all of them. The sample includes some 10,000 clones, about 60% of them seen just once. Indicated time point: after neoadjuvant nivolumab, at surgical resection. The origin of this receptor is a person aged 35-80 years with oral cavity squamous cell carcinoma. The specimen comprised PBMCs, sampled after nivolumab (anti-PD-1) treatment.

CDR3 in DNA: TGTGCCAGCAGCGTCAGTCCAGGGAATTCACCCCTCCACTTT. This sequence encodes CASSVSPGNSPLHF. This chain uses TRBV6-4 with TRBJ1-6; D is perhaps TRBD1 (5 bases). V dropped 6 bases and J dropped 7 bases, with 13 bases sitting between them. Germline-derived CDR1 and CDR2 are MRHNA and SNTAGT. The CDR3 runs to 14 residues.